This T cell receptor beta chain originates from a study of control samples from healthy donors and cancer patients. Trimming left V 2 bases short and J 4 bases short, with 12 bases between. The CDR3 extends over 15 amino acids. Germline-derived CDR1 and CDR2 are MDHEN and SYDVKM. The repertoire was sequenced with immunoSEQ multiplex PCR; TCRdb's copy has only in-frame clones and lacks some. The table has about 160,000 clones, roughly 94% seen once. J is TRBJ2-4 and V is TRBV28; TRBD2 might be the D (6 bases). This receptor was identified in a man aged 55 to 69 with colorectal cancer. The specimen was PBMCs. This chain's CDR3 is CASSLGGSAKNIQYF. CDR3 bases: TGTGCCAGCAGTTTAGGAGGGTCGGCGAAAAACATTCAGTACTTC.